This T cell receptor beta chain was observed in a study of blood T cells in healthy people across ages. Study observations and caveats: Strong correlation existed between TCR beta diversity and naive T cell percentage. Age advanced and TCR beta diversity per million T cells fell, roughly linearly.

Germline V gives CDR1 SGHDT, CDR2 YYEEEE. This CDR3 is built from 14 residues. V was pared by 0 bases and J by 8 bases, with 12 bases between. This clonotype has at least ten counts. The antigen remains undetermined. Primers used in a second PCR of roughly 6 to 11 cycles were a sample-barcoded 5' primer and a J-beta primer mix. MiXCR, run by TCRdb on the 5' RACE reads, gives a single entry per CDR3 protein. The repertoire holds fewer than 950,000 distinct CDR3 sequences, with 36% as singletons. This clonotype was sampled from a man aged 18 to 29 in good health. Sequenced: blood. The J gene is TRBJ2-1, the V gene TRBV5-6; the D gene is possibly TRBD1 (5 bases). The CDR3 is CASSLVYRTYEQFF. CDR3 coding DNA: TGTGCCAGCAGCTTGGTGTACAGGACGTATGAGCAGTTCTTC.